This T cell receptor beta chain was documented in a study of blood T cell repertoires in COVID-19. With V trimmed by 6 bases and J by 7 bases, 8 bases remained unmatched. The length of the CDR3 is 14 residues. Germline V gene data show CDR1 as MNHEY and CDR2 as SMNVEV (reference sequence). Only in-frame clones appear in the TCRdb table, and some are missing; sequencing was by immunoSEQ multiplex PCR. The sample has more than 55,000 clones; around 87% are singletons. The chain joins TRBV27 to TRBJ2-1; 8 bases agree with TRBD1. The sequenced sample consisted of peripheral blood. This receptor was identified in a man aged 55 to 70 with active or convalescent COVID-19. The CDR3 DNA is TGTGCCAGCAGGACACCCAGGGGGCGTAATGAGCAGTTCTTC. Translation gives CASRTPRGRNEQFF.